This T cell receptor (beta chain) was documented in a study of T cell responses to AZD1222 COVID-19 vaccine. General study points: Donors were largely white British and mainly female; clonal diversity was possibly underestimated.

A note on this clone: What it recognizes is unknown.

Germline V gene sequence: CDR1 SGHTA, CDR2 FQGTGA. CDR3 length: 16 residues. The germline V and J ends were trimmed by 5 bases and 4 bases, with 17 bases remaining between them. Some clones are missing from TCRdb's copy, which holds only in-frame ones; the method was immunoSEQ multiplex PCR. The sample lists 95,000 to 150,000 clones, around 88% occurring once. This receptor was obtained from an adult in good health. The specimen comprised peripheral blood, sampled on day 0 of AZD1222 vaccination. The V call is TRBV7-3, the J call TRBJ2-2; TRBD2 might be the D (6 bases). CDR3 nucleotide sequence: TGTGCCAGCAGCCCCAAGGGAGGCTATTCCACCGGGGAGCTGTTTTTT. This encodes CASSPKGGYSTGELFF.